This passage covers 28 T cell receptor beta chains from one sample sequenced in a study of identical twins. A single record per CDR3 protein comes from TCRdb applying MiXCR to the 5' RACE reads. The sample has around 450,000 distinct CDR3 sequences; about 14% are singletons. These data also formed part of another study, on yellow fever vaccine responses in identical twins.

Sequencing was carried out using CD4+ T cells sorted from blood. These receptors were obtained from a woman under 30 in good health.

The V call is TRBV6-2 or TRBV6-3, the J call TRBJ2-2; 7 nucleotides match TRBD1. This CDR3 contains 14 residues. CDR1 and CDR2 from the germline V gene are MNHEY and SVGEGT. V gave up 10 bases and J gave up 4 bases; unmatched junction bases: 9. CDR3 in amino acids: CATGDSATTGELFF. As DNA, the CDR3 is TGTGCCACCGGGGACAGCGCGACCACCGGGGAGCTGTTTTTT.

The genes are TRBV6-1 and TRBJ2-3; 9 bases are a match to TRBD2. V was clipped by 6 bases and J by 3 bases; unmatched bases: 7. Germline V gene lookup returns CDR1 MNHNS and CDR2 SASEGT. The CDR3 extends over 15 amino acids. CDR3 DNA sequence: TGTGCCAGCAGCCTTAGCGGGAGTCCGACAGATACGCAGTATTTT. It encodes CASSLSGSPTDTQYF.

This clonotype appeared many times. V is TRBV10-3 and J is TRBJ2-3; 7 nucleotides agree with TRBD2. The CDR3 totals 14 residues. J was trimmed by 0 bases and V by 6 bases; bases with no gene match: 3. From germline, CDR1 is ENHRY and CDR2 SYGVKD. Here the CDR3 DNA reads TGTGCCATCAGCGGGGGGACTAGCACAGATACGCAGTATTTT. Residues: CAISGGTSTDTQYF.

This clonotype was seen only a few times. The CDR3 here is CASSLETLAEQYF. CDR3 DNA sequence: TGCGCCAGCAGCTTGGAAACCCTCGCCGAGCAGTACTTC. The chain has TRBV5-1 and TRBJ2-7, with D uncertain. Germline lookup yields CDR1 SGHRS and CDR2 YFSETQ. This CDR3 is 13 amino acids long. V was trimmed by 0 bases and J by 6 bases, leaving 10 bases between them.

The rearrangement joins TRBV24-1 to TRBJ2-2; TRBD1 matches at 11 bases. Per the germline V gene, CDR1 is KGHDR and CDR2 is SFDVKD. The CDR3 totals 16 residues. V shed 3 bases and J 6 bases; nucleotides not matched to a gene: 5. CDR3 residues: CATSDPGQGDSGELFF. CDR3 nucleotide sequence: TGTGCCACCAGTGATCCGGGACAGGGGGACTCCGGGGAGCTGTTTTTT.

Only a few counts were recorded for this clonotype. The V and J genes are TRBV7-9 and TRBJ2-5, with 8 nucleotides matching TRBD1. V lost 1 base, J lost 7 bases, and 11 bases stayed unmatched. Per germline, CDR1 SEHNR and CDR2 FQNEAQ (reference sequence). CDR3 length equals 16 residues. The CDR3, as DNA: TGTGCCAGCAGCTTAGATCGGGGACAGGCCCGAGGGACCCAGTACTTC. It encodes CASSLDRGQARGTQYF.

V is TRBV7-9 and J is TRBJ2-3; perhaps TRBD2 as D (7 bases). The CDR3 has 15 residues. Trimming cost V 4 bases and J 8 bases, with 19 bases left between them. Germline CDR1 is SEHNR and CDR2 is FQNEAQ (reference sequence). The CDR3 bases are TGTGCCAGCAGCTCAACGGGGGGCCCCAGTGTTACGCAGTATTTT. This sequence encodes CASSSTGGPSVTQYF.

This clonotype was seen only a few times. The chain recombines TRBV5-1 with TRBJ2-7; 9 bases match TRBD1. Germline CDR1 is SGHRS and CDR2 is YFSETQ. The CDR3 totals 13 residues. The ends lost 2 bases at V and 7 bases at J; junction bases unmatched: 4. The chain's CDR3 is CASSLGTGSEQYF. CDR3 nucleotide sequence: TGCGCCAGCAGCTTAGGGACAGGGTCGGAGCAGTACTTC.

This chain uses TRBV20-1 with TRBJ1-6; D unclear. Germline loops: CDR1 DFQATT, CDR2 SNEGSKA (reference sequence). V dropped 0 bases and J dropped 6 bases, with 9 bases sitting between them. The CDR3 is 14 amino acids. The CDR3 reads CSARDQLSNSPLHF. The DNA of the CDR3 is TGCAGTGCTAGAGATCAGCTGTCTAATTCACCCCTCCACTTT.

The V call is TRBV20-1, the J call TRBJ2-3; 12 nucleotides match TRBD2. Germline assignment: CDR1 DFQATT and CDR2 SNEGSKA (reference sequence). The V and J ends lost 6 bases and 6 bases, in that order; junction bases with no gene match: 7. The CDR3 totals 14 residues. The CDR3 region is CSARSTSGGDTQYF. In DNA, the CDR3 is TGCAGTGCCCGGTCGACTAGCGGGGGTGATACGCAGTATTTT.

As regards this clonotype: At one of its ends the junction is not consistent with the germline gene, which may arise from a read error. The V and J genes are TRBV3-1 and TRBJ2-3; D call uncertain. The CDR3 runs to 15 residues. In germline, CDR1 is LGHDT, CDR2 YNNKEL (reference sequence). CDR3 amino acids: CACSQSQIGTDTQYF. In DNA, the CDR3 is TGTGCCTGCAGCCAAAGTCAGATCGGCACAGATACGCAGTATTTT.

The rearrangement uses TRBV5-5 and TRBJ2-3, with D perhaps TRBD1 or TRBD2 (5 bases each). Germline CDR1 reads SGHKS; CDR2 reads YYEKEE (reference sequence). This CDR3 is 15 amino acids long. V gave up 4 bases and J gave up 0 bases, with 12 bases separating them. Here the CDR3 DNA reads TGTGCCAGCAGCAGGGACGCCTCTAGCACAGATACGCAGTATTTT. It specifies CASSRDASSTDTQYF.

This chain joins TRBV3-1 and TRBJ1-3; D is ambiguous. The CDR3 spans 14 residues. CDR1 LGHDT and CDR2 YNNKEL come from the germline V gene (reference sequence). The ends were cut back, 4 bases at V and 3 bases at J, with 10 bases in the middle. CDR3 region: CASSRGSSGNTIYF. CDR3 DNA: TGTGCCAGCAGCCGGGGATCGAGTGGAAACACCATATATTTT.

A few counts support this clonotype. The rearrangement links TRBV6-1 to TRBJ1-1, with TRBD1 identical over 9 bases. From germline, CDR1 is MNHNS and CDR2 SASEGT. The CDR3 is 14 residues long. J gave up 4 bases and V 7 bases, and 7 bases lay outside the gene matches. CDR3 residues: CASTGTGGVTEAFF. The DNA for the CDR3 is TGTGCCAGCACAGGTACAGGGGGCGTCACTGAAGCTTTCTTT.

This clonotype came up a few times. The chain combines TRBV28 with TRBJ1-1; weak D call: TRBD1 (5 bases). This CDR3 has 14 residues. Trimming took 5 bases from V and 0 from J, leaving 10 bases between them. CDR1 and CDR2 from the germline V gene are MDHEN and SYDVKM. The CDR3: CASSIRGVNTEAFF. CDR3 sequence (DNA): TGTGCCAGCAGTATAAGAGGGGTGAACACTGAAGCTTTCTTT.

The chain combines TRBV29-1 with TRBJ2-5, with 9 bases aligning to TRBD1. CDR1 and CDR2 from the germline V gene are SQVTM and ANQGSEA. This CDR3 is built from 16 residues. V lost 7 bases and J lost 2; bases outside the gene matches: 14. CDR3: CSAGTGKGVRQETQYF. CDR3 nucleotides: TGCAGCGCTGGGACAGGGAAGGGTGTACGGCAAGAGACCCAGTACTTC.

In its sample, this clonotype was seen a few times. The rearrangement uses TRBV12-3 or TRBV12-4 and TRBJ2-4; TRBD2 matches 8 bases. The CDR3 totals 16 residues. The V segment lost 7 bases and the J segment 0 bases; nucleotides outside the gene matches: 8. The CDR3 is CASKETGGLAKNIQYF. Written as DNA, the CDR3 is TGTGCCAGCAAGGAAACGGGGGGGTTAGCCAAAAACATTCAGTACTTC.

This clonotype was observed a few times. The chain recombines TRBV28 with TRBJ2-7, with a possible D match to TRBD1 (5 bases). V was pared by 4 bases and J by 7 bases, with 23 bases between. CDR3 length: 16 amino acids. In germline, CDR1 is MDHEN, CDR2 SYDVKM. CDR3 loop: CASSSPNGATVGEQYF. CDR3 sequence (DNA): TGTGCCAGCAGTTCCCCCAATGGGGCCACCGTGGGAGAGCAGTACTTC.

The gene calls are TRBV5-5 and TRBJ2-7, with 8 bases aligning to TRBD2. After removal of 0 bases from V and 2 bases from J, the junction contained 1 base not matched to a gene. CDR1 is SGHKS and CDR2 is YYEKEE in the germline V gene (reference sequence). CDR3 length: 14 amino acids. The CDR3 protein is CASSLVAGTYEQYF. CDR3 nucleotides: TGTGCCAGCAGCTTGGTAGCGGGGACCTACGAGCAGTACTTC.

This clonotype was counted many times. The J gene is TRBJ1-5, the V gene TRBV6-1; tentative D call: TRBD1 (6 bases). Germline assignment: CDR1 MNHNS and CDR2 SASEGT. V lost 6 bases and J lost 4, with 22 bases in between. The CDR3 covers 17 residues. In DNA, the CDR3 is TGTGCCAGCAGCCGCAGGAGCACAGGGAAACCAAATCAGCCCCAGCATTTT. It is translated as CASSRRSTGKPNQPQHF.

This clonotype has only a few counts. The rearrangement uses TRBV11-1 and TRBJ2-5, with 8 bases that match TRBD2. The CDR3 has 18 residues. With V trimmed by 5 bases and J by 0 bases, 14 bases remained unmatched. Germline values: CDR1 SGHAT, CDR2 FQDESV (reference sequence). For the CDR3, the DNA is TGTGCCAGCAGCCCCCTCCCCATCCTAGCGGGCCACCAAGAGACCCAGTACTTC. Amino acid sequence: CASSPLPILAGHQETQYF.

This clonotype has only a few counts. The V and J genes are TRBV7-8 and TRBJ2-4, with D possibly matching TRBD2 (6 bases). The CDR3 loop spans 16 amino acids. V was pared by 3 bases and J by 0 bases, with 12 bases between. CDR1 SGHVS and CDR2 FQNEAQ come from the germline V gene. The CDR3 DNA sequence: TGTGCCAGCAGCTTTGGCCCGGGACTAGCCAAAAACATTCAGTACTTC. Protein product: CASSFGPGLAKNIQYF.

The table lists this clonotype with a few counts. This chain links TRBV20-1 with TRBJ2-7; D gene ambiguous. The germline CDR1 and CDR2 sequences are DFQATT and SNEGSKA (reference sequence). The V end was cut by 1 base, the J end by 6 bases, with 7 bases between. The CDR3 length is 11 residues. CDR3 DNA: TGCAGTGCTAGAGTGGTTGGCGAGCAGTACTTC. Amino acid sequence: CSARVVGEQYF.

The table lists this clonotype with a few counts. The genes are TRBV6-5 and TRBJ2-7, with unresolved D. Germline lookup yields CDR1 MNHEY and CDR2 SVGAGI. The CDR3 extends over 15 amino acids. Trimming pared 0 bases from V and 0 bases from J, leaving 9 bases between. CDR3 in DNA: TGTGCCAGCAGTTACTCGCCGAGGAGCTCCTACGAGCAGTACTTC. Protein product: CASSYSPRSSYEQYF.

V and J are TRBV2 and TRBJ2-4, with TRBD2 matching 11 bases. The CDR3 is 17 amino acids. The germline CDR1 and CDR2 sequences are SNHLY and FYNNEI. The junction had 7 bases not matched to a gene; V was cut back by 6 bases and J by 0 bases. CDR3 DNA sequence: TGTGCCAGCAGCCTCGGGACTAGCGGAACAGCCAAAAACATTCAGTACTTC. As protein: CASSLGTSGTAKNIQYF.

The gene calls are TRBV7-2 and TRBJ1-6; TRBD1 aligns across 10 bases. The V and J ends lost 5 bases and 8 bases, in that order; junction bases with no gene match: 6. This CDR3 spans 15 amino acids. Germline CDR1 reads SGHTA; CDR2 reads FQGNSA. The CDR3 loop reads CASSITGTGDSPLHF. The CDR3 DNA reads as TGTGCCAGCAGCATCACCGGGACAGGGGATTCACCCCTCCACTTT.

This clonotype appeared a few times. This sequence joins TRBV5-6 and TRBJ2-3; 8 nucleotides line up with TRBD1. CDR3 size: 17 residues. Germline CDR1 reads SGHDT; CDR2 reads YYEEEE. V dropped 0 bases and J dropped 1; count of bases not matched to a gene: 7. CDR3 sequence: CASSLGQGLTRTDTQYF. CDR3 coding DNA: TGTGCCAGCAGCTTGGGACAGGGGTTAACACGCACAGATACGCAGTATTTT.

The J gene is TRBJ2-3, the V gene TRBV7-3; 8 nucleotides align to TRBD2. V shed 3 bases, J shed 2 bases, and the junction held 4 bases outside the gene matches. This CDR3 spans 15 amino acids. Germline V gene data show CDR1 as SGHTA and CDR2 as FQGTGA. DNA for the CDR3: TGTGCCAGCAGCTTTGGCGGGGGGATCACAGATACGCAGTATTTT. It yields the protein CASSFGGGITDTQYF.